A single sample gave rise to the 16 T cell receptor beta chains below, sequenced in a study of beta chain features in type 1 diabetes. Of the isolated RNA, all was reverse transcribed, and so the sequenced material was expressed TCRB transcripts. Clones were sequenced by immunoSEQ multiplex PCR, and TCRdb holds only the in-frame ones, with some missing. The sample records 250,000 or so clones, 25% to 30% being singletons. Sample: central memory CD4+ T cells from blood. The receptors stem from a man aged 30 to 45 in good health.

This chain connects TRBV4-3 to TRBJ2-3, with D possibly matching TRBD2 (7 bases). V was cut by 4 bases and J by 0 bases, with 11 bases left in between. Germline V gene data show CDR1 as LGHNA and CDR2 as YSLEER. The CDR3 contains 15 residues. CDR3 in amino acids: CASSRGGLSTDTQYF. The CDR3 DNA follows: TGCGCCAGCAGCCGCGGGGGCCTAAGCACAGATACGCAGTATTTT.

This clone was seen at least ten times. The chain recombines TRBV7-2 with TRBJ2-3, with D perhaps given as TRBD1 or TRBD2 (6 bases each). From germline, CDR1 is SGHTA and CDR2 FQGNSA. V lost 3 bases and J 8 bases, leaving 21 bases between the germline ends. This CDR3 region has 16 residues. CDR3 sequence reads: CASSFQGGGSRGTQYF. CDR3 nucleotide sequence: TGTGCCAGCAGCTTCCAAGGAGGAGGGTCCAGGGGTACGCAGTATTTT.

The V call is TRBV18, the J call TRBJ2-5; D possibly corresponds to TRBD2 (5 bases). This CDR3 spans 14 amino acids. Germline V CDR1 and CDR2: KGHSH, LQKENI. Between the trimmed V and J ends, which lost 3 bases and 0 bases, there was a span of 8 bases. Here the CDR3 reads CASSPRRNQETQYF. As DNA, the CDR3 is TGTGCCAGCTCACCGAGGAGGAACCAAGAGACCCAGTACTTC.

V is TRBV27 and J is TRBJ2-7; D not certain. CDR1 and CDR2 (germline): MNHEY, SMNVEV (reference sequence). CDR3 size: 15 residues. Trimming shortened V by 5 bases and J by 4 bases, and 18 bases separated the two germline ends. For the CDR3, the DNA is TGTGCCAGCAGTCAAACCACGGGCCCAACGTACGAGCAGTACTTC. Encoded protein: CASSQTTGPTYEQYF.

The chain is built from TRBV5-6 and TRBJ2-5, with 8 bases fitting TRBD2. Trimming at V came to 0 bases and at J to 5 bases, leaving 6 bases not matched to a gene. There are 15 residues in the CDR3. CDR1 and CDR2 from the germline V gene are SGHDT and YYEEEE. This CDR3 reads CASSLEVAGTETQYF. CDR3 nucleotides: TGTGCCAGCAGCTTGGAGGTAGCGGGAACGGAGACCCAGTACTTC.

The chain employs TRBV30 and TRBJ1-5; D might be TRBD1 (6 bases). Trimming shortened V by 2 bases and J by 8 bases, and 13 bases separated the two germline ends. The CDR3 runs to 13 residues. Germline V gene data show CDR1 as GTSNPN and CDR2 as SVGIG (reference sequence). The CDR3 DNA sequence: TGTGCCTGGAGTAAGGGGGGCACGGAGCCCCAGCATTTT. It translates to CAWSKGGTEPQHF. The full variable domain, in which reference TRBV30 and TRBJ1-5 provide the parts outside the CDR3, is SQTIHQWPATLVQPVGSPLSLECTVEGTSNPNLYWYRQAAGRGLQLLFYSVGIGQISSEVPQNLSASRPQDRQFILSSKKLLLSDSGFYLCAWSKGGTEPQHFGDGTRLSIL.

The chain's CDR3 is CASSPGGGTDTQYF. CDR3 sequence (DNA): TGTGCCAGCAGCCCTGGCGGGGGAACAGATACGCAGTATTTT. The chain links TRBV7-8 to TRBJ2-3; 7 nucleotides agree with TRBD2. Germline V lookup: CDR1 SGHVS, CDR2 FQNEAQ. The CDR3 has 14 amino acids. J was trimmed by 3 bases and V by 5 bases; bases with no gene match: 5.

This clone was found a few times. DNA of the CDR3: TGCGCCAGCAGCTTGGAATATTCGGATACGCAGTATTTT. Translating gives CASSLEYSDTQYF. The chain employs TRBV5-1 and TRBJ2-3, with unresolved D. In germline, CDR1 is SGHRS, CDR2 YFSETQ. V lost 0 bases, J lost 6 bases, and 8 bases lay in between. The CDR3 is 13 amino acids. Full variable domain (rest looked up from reference TRBV5-1 and TRBJ2-3): KAGVTQTPRYLIKTRGQQVTLSCSPISGHRSVSWYQQTPGQGLQFLFEYFSETQRNKGNFPGRFSGRQFSNSRSEMNVSTLELGDSALYLCASSLEYSDTQYFGPGTRLTVL.

This clone was found a few times. J is TRBJ2-5 and V is TRBV5-6, with 10 bases fitting TRBD2. Germline assignment: CDR1 SGHDT and CDR2 YYEEEE. The CDR3 is 14 residues long. J lost 6 bases, V lost 4 bases, and 6 bases had no gene match. The CDR3 DNA reads TGTGCCAGCAGCCCGAGCGGGGGGGTACAGACCCAGTACTTC. It is translated as CASSPSGGVQTQYF.

There are a few counts of this clone. The rearrangement links TRBV29-1 to TRBJ2-1; the match to TRBD2 covers 8 bases. From germline, CDR1 is SQVTM and CDR2 ANQGSEA. The CDR3 runs to 16 residues. V gave up 6 bases and J gave up 3 bases; unmatched junction bases: 13. The CDR3 DNA sequence: TGCAGCGTGTCCAGTCGGCTAGCGGGTTTCTACAATGAGCAGTTCTTC. Translating gives CSVSSRLAGFYNEQFF.

The chain uses TRBV5-1 and TRBJ2-1, with 8 bases identical to TRBD2. Trimming at V came to 4 bases and at J to 4 bases, leaving 10 bases not matched to a gene. Germline-derived CDR1 and CDR2 are SGHRS and YFSETQ. This CDR3 spans 16 amino acids. The CDR3 region has the DNA TGCGCCAGCAGCCCAAGTTCGCCTAGCGGGTACAATGAGCAGTTCTTC. This sequence encodes CASSPSSPSGYNEQFF.

The V call is TRBV16, the J call TRBJ2-2; perhaps TRBD1 as D (5 bases). V lost 1 base and J 5 bases, leaving 8 bases between the germline ends. This CDR3 comprises 14 residues. Per germline, CDR1 KGHSY and CDR2 FQNENV. For the CDR3, the DNA is TGTGCCAGCAGCCAATTATCAGGGACCGGGGAGCTGTTTTTT. Amino acids: CASSQLSGTGELFF.

This clone was found a few times. CDR3 protein: CAWSVMYLTEAFF. The CDR3, as DNA: TGTGCCTGGAGTGTAATGTATCTCACTGAAGCTTTCTTT. V usage is TRBV30 and J usage is TRBJ1-1; unclear D gene. Germline lookup yields CDR1 GTSNPN and CDR2 SVGIG (reference sequence). Trimming took off 0 bases at V and 4 bases at J, with 9 bases between the two ends. There are 13 residues in the CDR3. The variable domain in full, completed from reference TRBV30 and TRBJ1-1, reads SQTIHQWPATLVQPVGSPLSLECTVEGTSNPNLYWYRQAAGRGLQLLFYSVGIGQISSEVPQNLSASRPQDRQFILSSKKLLLSDSGFYLCAWSVMYLTEAFFGQGTRLTVV.

V is TRBV30 and J is TRBJ1-2, with 8 bases aligning to TRBD1. The J segment lost 2 bases and the V segment lost 3 bases, leaving 5 bases of the junction unmatched. The CDR3 contains 14 residues. CDR1 and CDR2 from the germline V gene are GTSNPN and SVGIG (reference sequence). In DNA form, the CDR3 reads TGTGCCTGGAGCCACGGGACAGGCAACTATGGCTACACCTTC. Translated, it gives CAWSHGTGNYGYTF.

This clone has a handful of counts. V is TRBV18 and J is TRBJ1-1; D uncertain. V was pared by 6 bases and J by 3 bases, with 17 bases between. Germline V gives CDR1 KGHSH, CDR2 LQKENI. CDR3 length: 15 amino acids. The CDR3 here is CASSPRTGRDTEAFF. As DNA, the CDR3 is TGTGCCAGCTCGCCTAGGACGGGTAGAGACACTGAAGCTTTCTTT.

The rearrangement joins TRBV2 to TRBJ1-1; maybe TRBD1 (5 bases). This CDR3 has 12 residues. Germline-derived CDR1 and CDR2 are SNHLY and FYNNEI. Between the trimmed V and J ends, which lost 7 bases and 9 bases, there was a span of 15 bases. The CDR3 nucleotides are TGTGCCAGCAACTTCAACATGGGACAAGCTTTCTTT. It yields the protein CASNFNMGQAFF.